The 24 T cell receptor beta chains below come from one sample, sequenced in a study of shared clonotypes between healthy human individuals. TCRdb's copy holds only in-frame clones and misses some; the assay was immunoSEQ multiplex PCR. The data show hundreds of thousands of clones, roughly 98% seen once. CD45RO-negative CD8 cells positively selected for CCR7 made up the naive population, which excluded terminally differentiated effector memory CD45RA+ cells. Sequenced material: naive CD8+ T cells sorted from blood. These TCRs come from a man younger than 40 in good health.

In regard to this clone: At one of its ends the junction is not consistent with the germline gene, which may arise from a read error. In DNA, the CDR3 is TGTGCCACCAAGACTAGCTCCGACGAGCAGTACTTC. Protein sequence: CATKTSSDEQYF. This rearrangement joins TRBV19 to TRBJ2-7; 7 positions agree with TRBD2. The V gene's germline CDR1 is LNHDA and CDR2 SQIVND (reference sequence). The CDR3 runs to 12 residues.

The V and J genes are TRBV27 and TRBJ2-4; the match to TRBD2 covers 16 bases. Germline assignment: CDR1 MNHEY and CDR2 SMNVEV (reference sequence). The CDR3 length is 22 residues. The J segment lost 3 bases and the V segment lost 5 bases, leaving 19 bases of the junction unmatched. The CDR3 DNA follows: TGTGCCAGCAGTATCCGAATACCGGGACTAGCGGGAGGGCCAGAAGTCAAAAACATTCAGTACTTC. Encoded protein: CASSIRIPGLAGGPEVKNIQYF.

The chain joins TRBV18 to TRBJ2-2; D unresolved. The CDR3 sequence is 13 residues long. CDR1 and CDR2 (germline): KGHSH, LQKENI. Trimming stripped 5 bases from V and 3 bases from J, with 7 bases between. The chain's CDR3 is CASSWTDTGELFF. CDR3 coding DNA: TGTGCCAGCTCATGGACGGACACCGGGGAGCTGTTTTTT.

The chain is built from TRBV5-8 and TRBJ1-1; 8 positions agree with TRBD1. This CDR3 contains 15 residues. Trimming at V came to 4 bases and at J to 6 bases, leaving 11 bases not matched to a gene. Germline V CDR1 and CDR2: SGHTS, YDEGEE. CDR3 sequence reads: CASSPRQGWGPEAFF. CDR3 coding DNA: TGTGCCAGCAGCCCTCGACAGGGGTGGGGCCCTGAAGCTTTCTTT.

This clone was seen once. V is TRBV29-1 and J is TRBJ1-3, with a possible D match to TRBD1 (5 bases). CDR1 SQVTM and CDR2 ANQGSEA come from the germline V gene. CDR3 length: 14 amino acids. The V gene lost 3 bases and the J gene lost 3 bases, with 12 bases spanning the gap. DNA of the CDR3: TGCAGCGTTGAGACAGCAGCTCGTGGAAACACCATATATTTT. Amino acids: CSVETAARGNTIYF.

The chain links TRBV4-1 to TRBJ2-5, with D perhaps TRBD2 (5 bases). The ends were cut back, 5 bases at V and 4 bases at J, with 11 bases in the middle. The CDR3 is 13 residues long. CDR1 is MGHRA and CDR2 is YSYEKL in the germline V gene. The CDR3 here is CASSARAVETQYF. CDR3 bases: TGCGCCAGCAGCGCTCGAGCGGTAGAGACCCAGTACTTC.

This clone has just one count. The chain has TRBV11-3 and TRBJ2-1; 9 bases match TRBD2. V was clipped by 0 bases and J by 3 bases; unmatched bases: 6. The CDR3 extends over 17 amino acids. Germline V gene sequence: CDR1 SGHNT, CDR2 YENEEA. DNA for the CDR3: TGTGCCAGCAGCTTAGATGCGCGGGAGGGCTTCTACAATGAGCAGTTCTTC. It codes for CASSLDAREGFYNEQFF.

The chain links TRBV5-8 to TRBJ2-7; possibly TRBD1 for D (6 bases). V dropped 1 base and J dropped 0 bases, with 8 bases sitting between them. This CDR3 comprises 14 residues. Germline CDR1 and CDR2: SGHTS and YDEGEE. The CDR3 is CASSLNRDSYEQYF. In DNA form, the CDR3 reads TGTGCCAGCAGCTTGAACAGGGACTCCTACGAGCAGTACTTC.

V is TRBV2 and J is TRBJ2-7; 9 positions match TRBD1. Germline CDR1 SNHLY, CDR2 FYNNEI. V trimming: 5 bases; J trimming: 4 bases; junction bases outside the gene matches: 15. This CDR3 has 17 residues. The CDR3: CASSPSPPTGGGYEQYF. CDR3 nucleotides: TGTGCCAGCAGTCCGTCACCACCGACAGGGGGGGGTTACGAGCAGTACTTC.

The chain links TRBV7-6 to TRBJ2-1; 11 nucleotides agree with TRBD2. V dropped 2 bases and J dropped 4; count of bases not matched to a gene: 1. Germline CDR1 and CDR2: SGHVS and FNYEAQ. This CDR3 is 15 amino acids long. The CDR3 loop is CASSLRLAGYNEQFF. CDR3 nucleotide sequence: TGTGCCAGCAGCTTAAGACTAGCGGGGTACAATGAGCAGTTCTTC. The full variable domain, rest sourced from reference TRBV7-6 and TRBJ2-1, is GAGVSQSPRYKVTKRGQDVALRCDPISGHVSLYWYRQALGQGPEFLTYFNYEAQQDKSGLPNDRFSAERPEGSISTLTIQRTEQRDSAMYRCASSLRLAGYNEQFFGPGTRLTVL.

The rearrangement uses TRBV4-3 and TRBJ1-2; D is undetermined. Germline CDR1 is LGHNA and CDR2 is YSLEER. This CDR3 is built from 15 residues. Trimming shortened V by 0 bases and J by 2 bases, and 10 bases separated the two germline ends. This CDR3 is CASSQEHSQNYGYTF. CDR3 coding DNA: TGCGCCAGCAGCCAAGAGCACAGCCAAAACTATGGCTACACCTTC.

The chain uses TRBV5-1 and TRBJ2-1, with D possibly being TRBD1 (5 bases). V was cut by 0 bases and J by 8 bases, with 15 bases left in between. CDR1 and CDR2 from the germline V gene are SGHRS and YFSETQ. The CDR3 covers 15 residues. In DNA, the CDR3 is TGCGCCAGCAGCTTGGAGGCAGGGTACTTGGATGAGCAGTTCTTC. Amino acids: CASSLEAGYLDEQFF.

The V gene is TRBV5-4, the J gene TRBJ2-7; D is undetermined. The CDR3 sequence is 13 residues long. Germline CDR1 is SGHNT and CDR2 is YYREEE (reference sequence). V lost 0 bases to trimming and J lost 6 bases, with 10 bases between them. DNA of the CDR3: TGTGCCAGCAGCTTGGATGGTTCGGTCGAGCAGTACTTC. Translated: CASSLDGSVEQYF.

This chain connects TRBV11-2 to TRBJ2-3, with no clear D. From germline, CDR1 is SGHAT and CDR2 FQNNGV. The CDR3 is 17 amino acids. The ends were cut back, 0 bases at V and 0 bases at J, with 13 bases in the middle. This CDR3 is CASSLDHRWLSTDTQYF. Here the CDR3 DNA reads TGTGCCAGCAGCTTAGATCATCGGTGGTTGAGCACAGATACGCAGTATTTT.

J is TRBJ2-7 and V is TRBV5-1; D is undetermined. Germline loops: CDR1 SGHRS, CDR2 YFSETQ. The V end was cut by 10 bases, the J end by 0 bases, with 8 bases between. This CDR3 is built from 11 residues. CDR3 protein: CASASSYEQYF. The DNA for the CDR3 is TGCGCCTCCGCGAGCTCCTACGAGCAGTACTTC.

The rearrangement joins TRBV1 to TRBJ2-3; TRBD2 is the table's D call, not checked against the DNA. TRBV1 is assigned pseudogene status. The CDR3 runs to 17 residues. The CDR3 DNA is TGCACCAGCAGCCAATCTATGTGGGAGGGCCCTTCAGATACGCAGTATTTT. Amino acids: CTSSQSMWEGPSDTQYF.

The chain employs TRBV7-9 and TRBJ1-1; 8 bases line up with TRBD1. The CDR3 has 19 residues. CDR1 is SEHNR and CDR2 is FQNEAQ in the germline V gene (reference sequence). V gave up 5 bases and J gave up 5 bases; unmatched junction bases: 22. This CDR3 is CASSLDRLGDRLGLTEAFF. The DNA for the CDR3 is TGTGCCAGCAGCCTGGACAGGCTTGGGGACAGGCTTGGGCTAACTGAAGCTTTCTTT.

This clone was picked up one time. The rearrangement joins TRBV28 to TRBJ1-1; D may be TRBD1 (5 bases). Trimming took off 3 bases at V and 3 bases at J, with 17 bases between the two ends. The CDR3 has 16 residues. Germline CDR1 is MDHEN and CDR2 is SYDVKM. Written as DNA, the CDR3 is TGTGCCAGCAGTTTCCGCCGGGGGGGAGTGGACACTGAAGCTTTCTTT. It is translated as CASSFRRGGVDTEAFF.

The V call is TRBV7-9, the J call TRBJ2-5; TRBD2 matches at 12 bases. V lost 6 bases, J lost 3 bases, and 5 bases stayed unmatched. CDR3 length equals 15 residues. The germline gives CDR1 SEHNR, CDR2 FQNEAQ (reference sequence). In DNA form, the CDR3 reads TGTGCCAGCAGGACTAGCGGGAGTCGGGAAGAGACCCAGTACTTC. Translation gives CASRTSGSREETQYF.

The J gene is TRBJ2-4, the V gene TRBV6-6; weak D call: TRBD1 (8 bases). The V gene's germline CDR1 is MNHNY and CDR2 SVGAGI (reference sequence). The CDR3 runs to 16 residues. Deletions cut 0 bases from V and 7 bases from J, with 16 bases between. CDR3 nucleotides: TGTGCCAGCAGTTACTCCCTTCAACAGGGGGGGAACATTCAGTACTTC. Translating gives CASSYSLQQGGNIQYF.

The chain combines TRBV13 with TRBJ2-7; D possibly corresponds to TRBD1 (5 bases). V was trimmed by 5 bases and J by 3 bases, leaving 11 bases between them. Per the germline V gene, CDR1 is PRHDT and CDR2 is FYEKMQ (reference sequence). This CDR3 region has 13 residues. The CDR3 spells CASSGEDNYEQYF. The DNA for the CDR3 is TGTGCCAGCAGCGGAGAGGACAACTACGAGCAGTACTTC. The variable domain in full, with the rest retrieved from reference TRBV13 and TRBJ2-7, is AAGVIQSPRHLIKEKRETATLKCYPIPRHDTVYWYQQGPGQDPQFLISFYEKMQSDKGSIPDRFSAQQFSDYHSELNMSSLELGDSALYFCASSGEDNYEQYFGPGTRLTVT.

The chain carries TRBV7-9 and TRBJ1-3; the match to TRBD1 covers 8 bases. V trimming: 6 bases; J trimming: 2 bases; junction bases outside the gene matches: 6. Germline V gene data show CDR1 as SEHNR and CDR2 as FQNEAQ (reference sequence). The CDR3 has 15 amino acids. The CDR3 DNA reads TGTGCCAGCAGGACCCAGGGGGCAACTGGAAACACCATATATTTT. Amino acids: CASRTQGATGNTIYF.

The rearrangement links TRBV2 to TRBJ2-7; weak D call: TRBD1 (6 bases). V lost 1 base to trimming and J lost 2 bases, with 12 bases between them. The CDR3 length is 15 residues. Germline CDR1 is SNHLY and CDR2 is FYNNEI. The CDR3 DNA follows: TGTGCCAGCAGTGAAGGCGGACAGATCCCCTACGAGCAGTACTTC. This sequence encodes CASSEGGQIPYEQYF.

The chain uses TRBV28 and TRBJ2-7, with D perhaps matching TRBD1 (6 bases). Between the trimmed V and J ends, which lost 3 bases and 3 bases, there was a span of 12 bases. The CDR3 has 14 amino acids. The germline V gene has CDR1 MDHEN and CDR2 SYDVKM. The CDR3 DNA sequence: TGTGCCAGCAGTTTGGAGGACAGCGGCTACGAGCAGTACTTC. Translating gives CASSLEDSGYEQYF. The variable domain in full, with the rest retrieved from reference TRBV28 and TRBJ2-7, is DVKVTQSSRYLVKRTGEKVFLECVQDMDHENMFWYRQDPGLGLRLIYFSYDVKMKEKGDIPEGYSVSREKKERFSLILESASTNQTSMYLCASSLEDSGYEQYFGPGTRLTVT.